This TCR beta chain stems from a study of cytomegalovirus exposure and HLA in healthy donors. Whole-study context: Findings of an earlier analysis included about 100 million unique TCR beta sequences from 200 million or so T cells. Findings of the study overall: As immune exposure information, only CMV serostatus was available.

Trimming took 4 bases from V and 6 from J, leaving 12 bases between them. Looked up from germline, CDR1 is GTSNPN and CDR2 is SVGIG (reference sequence). The CDR3 is 12 amino acids. Note on this clone: Its target is unknown.

PCR was performed using 60 Vbeta and 13 Jbeta primers. Measured with immunoSEQ multiplex PCR; TCRdb has only the in-frame clones, and not every one. The sample has more than 90,000 clones. The clonotype comes from a man aged 25-45 years in good health and CMV-seronegative. The sequenced material came from PBMCs. The chain couples TRBV30 to TRBJ1-1; D remains unclear. The CDR3: CAWMGGFSEAFF. The CDR3 DNA sequence: TGTGCCTGGATGGGAGGGTTTTCTGAAGCTTTCTTT.